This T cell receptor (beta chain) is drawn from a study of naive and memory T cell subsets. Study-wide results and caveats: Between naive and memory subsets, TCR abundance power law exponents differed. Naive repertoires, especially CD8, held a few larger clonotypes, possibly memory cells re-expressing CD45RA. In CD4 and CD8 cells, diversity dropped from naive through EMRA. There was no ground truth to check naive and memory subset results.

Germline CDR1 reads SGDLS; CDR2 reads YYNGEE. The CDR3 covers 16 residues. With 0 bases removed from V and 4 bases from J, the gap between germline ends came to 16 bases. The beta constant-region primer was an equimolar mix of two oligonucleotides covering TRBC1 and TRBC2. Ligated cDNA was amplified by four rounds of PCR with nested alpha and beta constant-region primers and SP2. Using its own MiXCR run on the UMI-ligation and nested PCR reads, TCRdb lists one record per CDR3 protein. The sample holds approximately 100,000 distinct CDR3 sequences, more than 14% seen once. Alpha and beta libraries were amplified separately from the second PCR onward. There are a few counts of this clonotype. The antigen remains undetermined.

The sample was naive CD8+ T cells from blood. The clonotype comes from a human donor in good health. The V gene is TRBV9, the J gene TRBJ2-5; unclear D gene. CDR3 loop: CASSVGIQTPGETQYF. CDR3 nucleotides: TGTGCCAGCAGCGTAGGGATACAGACTCCCGGAGAGACCCAGTACTTC. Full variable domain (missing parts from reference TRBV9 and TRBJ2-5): DSGVTQTPKHLITATGQRVTLRCSPRSGDLSVYWYQQSLDQGLQFLIQYYNGEERAKGNILERFSAQQFPDLHSELNLSSLELGDSALYFCASSVGIQTPGETQYFGPGTRLLVL.